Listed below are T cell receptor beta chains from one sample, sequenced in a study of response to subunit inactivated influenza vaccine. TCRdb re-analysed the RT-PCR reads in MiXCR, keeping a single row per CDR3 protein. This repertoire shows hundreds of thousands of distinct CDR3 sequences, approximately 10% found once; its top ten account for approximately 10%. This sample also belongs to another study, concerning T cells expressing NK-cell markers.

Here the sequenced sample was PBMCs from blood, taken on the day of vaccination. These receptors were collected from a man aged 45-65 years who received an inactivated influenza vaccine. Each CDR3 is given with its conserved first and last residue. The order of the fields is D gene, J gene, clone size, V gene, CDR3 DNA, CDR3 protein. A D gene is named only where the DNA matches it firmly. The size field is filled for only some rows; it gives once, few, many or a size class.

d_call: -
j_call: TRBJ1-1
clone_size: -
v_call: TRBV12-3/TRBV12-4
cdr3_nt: TGTGCCAGCAGCCCGGGCGCGACCACTGAAGCTTTCTTT
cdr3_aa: CASSPGATTEAFF

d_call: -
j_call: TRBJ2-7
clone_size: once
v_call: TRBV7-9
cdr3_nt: TGTGCCAGCAGCTTAATGAACGGGGAGCAGTACTTC
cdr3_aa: CASSLMNGEQYF

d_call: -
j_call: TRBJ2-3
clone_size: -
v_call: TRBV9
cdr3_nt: TGTGCCAGCAGCGTAGCTCAGCGAGTCACAGATACGCAGTATTTT
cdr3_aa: CASSVAQRVTDTQYF

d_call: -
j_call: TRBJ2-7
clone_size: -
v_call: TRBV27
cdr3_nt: TGTGCCAGCAGTTTATATGGGGGGATCAGCTCCTACGAGCAGTACTTC
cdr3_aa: CASSLYGGISSYEQYF

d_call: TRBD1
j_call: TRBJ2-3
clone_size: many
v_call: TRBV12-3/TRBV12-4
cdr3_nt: TGTGCCAGCAGTAACCCACCGGGACAGATCACAGATACGCAGTATTTT
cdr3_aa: CASSNPPGQITDTQYF

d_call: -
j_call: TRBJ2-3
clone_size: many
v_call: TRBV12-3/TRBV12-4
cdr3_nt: TGTGCCAGCAGAACTACTCAGGGGATCCGAGATACGCAGTATTTT
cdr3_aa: CASRTTQGIRDTQYF

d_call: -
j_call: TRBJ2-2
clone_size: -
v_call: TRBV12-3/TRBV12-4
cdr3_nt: TGTGCCAGCAACTCCGGGGGAGCGAACACCGGGGAGCTGTTTTTT
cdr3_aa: CASNSGGANTGELFF

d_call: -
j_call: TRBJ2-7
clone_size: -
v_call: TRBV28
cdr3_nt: TGTGCCAGCAGCCGCTGGTCCTACGAGCAGTACTTC
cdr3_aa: CASSRWSYEQYF

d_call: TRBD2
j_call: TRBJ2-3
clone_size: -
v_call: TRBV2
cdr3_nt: TGTGCCAGCAGGGAAGAGGTGACTAGCAGGGGCACAGATACGCAGTATTTT
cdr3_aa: CASREEVTSRGTDTQYF

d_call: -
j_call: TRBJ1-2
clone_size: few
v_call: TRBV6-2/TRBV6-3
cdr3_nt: TGTGCCAGCAGGCGGGAAGGCAAGGACTATGGCTACACCTTC
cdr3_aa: CASRREGKDYGYTF